The present T cell receptor beta chain was sequenced within a study of T cell responses to AZD1222 COVID-19 vaccine. Study-level points and caveats: Spike-specific TCR depth and breadth grew after two AZD1222 doses. A mostly white British donor set with more females was recruited, and clonal diversity was possibly underestimated. Of the AZD1222 recipients, only 5 or 6 were seropositive at baseline. Reports say nearly half of spike-specific TCRs go after unmutated variant regions.

Concerning this clone: Its target is unknown.

The CDR3 is 12 amino acids. Produced via immunoSEQ multiplex PCR; TCRdb's table is partial and in-frame only. Of about 140,000 clones listed, about 86% are singletons. This clonotype originated in an adult who received the AZD1222 COVID-19 vaccine. The genes are TRBV21-1 and TRBJ2-7; whether TRBD2, the table's D call, matches the DNA was not checked. TRBV21-1 is flagged as a pseudogene. The sequencing here drew on peripheral blood, taken 28 days after the second AZD1222 dose. The CDR3 loop is CAGGGDFYEQYF. CDR3 nucleotide sequence: TGTGCCGGGGGGGGAGATTTCTACGAGCAGTACTTC.